The 22 T cell receptor beta chains presented below share a single source sample, sequenced in a study of T cell clones after liver transplantation. The method was immunoSEQ multiplex PCR; TCRdb's version includes in-frame clones alone and lacks a portion of them. The data show 50,000 to 55,000 clones, 55% to 75% seen once. Material: CD4+ T cells from blood, obtained 54 months after liver transplant. The receptors come from a human patient who received a liver transplant. Some T cells could come from the graft donor.

The rearrangement joins TRBV6-1 to TRBJ2-1; D unclear. Between the trimmed V and J ends, which lost 1 base and 9 bases, there was a span of 10 bases. CDR1 MNHNS and CDR2 SASEGT come from the germline V gene. This CDR3 has 13 amino acids. The CDR3 DNA reads as TGTGCCAGCAGTGAAGTAATAGACCTTGAGCAGTTCTTC. It yields the protein CASSEVIDLEQFF.

The rearrangement links TRBV28 to TRBJ1-5; D may be TRBD1 (6 bases). Trimming shortened V by 6 bases and J by 2 bases, and 14 bases separated the two germline ends. Germline assignment: CDR1 MDHEN and CDR2 SYDVKM. The CDR3 is 15 amino acids. Here the CDR3 DNA reads TGTGCCAGCAGCTATGGGGGGGGCGGCAATCAGCCCCAGCATTTT. Translation: CASSYGGGGNQPQHF.

The gene calls are TRBV25-1 and TRBJ2-7; D is perhaps TRBD1 (6 bases). The V and J ends lost 3 bases and 5 bases respectively, with 11 bases between them. The CDR3 loop spans 13 amino acids. Germline V gene data show CDR1 as MGHDK and CDR2 as SYGVNS. The CDR3 reads CASSDNRANEQYF. The CDR3 nucleotides are TGTGCCAGCAGTGATAACAGGGCCAACGAGCAGTACTTC.

This chain joins TRBV19 and TRBJ2-1; 7 positions match TRBD1. The CDR3 totals 14 residues. Germline CDR1 LNHDA, CDR2 SQIVND (reference sequence). With V trimmed by 5 bases and J by 8 bases, 9 bases remained unmatched. CDR3 region: CASSGTGALDEQFF. The CDR3 DNA follows: TGTGCCAGTAGTGGTACAGGGGCACTCGATGAGCAGTTCTTC.

CDR3 sequence: CASKAGTGGMANTIYF. In nucleotides, the CDR3 is TGTGCCAGCAAGGCCGGGACAGGGGGGATGGCAAACACCATATATTTT. The chain uses TRBV9 and TRBJ1-3; TRBD1 aligns across 11 bases. CDR3 length equals 16 residues. Germline CDR1 reads SGDLS; CDR2 reads YYNGEE. After removal of 6 bases from V and 6 bases from J, the junction contained 11 bases not matched to a gene.

The gene calls are TRBV7-2 and TRBJ1-3; no reliable D call. The germline V gene encodes CDR1 SGHTA and CDR2 FQGNSA. The ends were cut back, 1 base at V and 0 bases at J, with 7 bases in the middle. The CDR3 extends over 15 amino acids. This CDR3 is CASSLVPDSGNTIYF. The CDR3 DNA reads TGTGCCAGCAGCTTAGTTCCGGACTCTGGAAACACCATATATTTT.

In this sample, this clone turned up once. The chain carries TRBV11-2 and TRBJ1-1; unclear D gene. The CDR3 is 13 amino acids. Germline CDR1 reads SGHAT; CDR2 reads FQNNGV. V shed 5 bases and J shed 1 base, with 8 bases lying between them. The CDR3 is CASSTRRNTEAFF. As DNA, the CDR3 is TGTGCCAGCAGCACCCGACGGAACACTGAAGCTTTCTTT.

This sequence joins TRBV29-1 and TRBJ2-7; no firm D call. The length of the CDR3 is 15 residues. Germline lookup yields CDR1 SQVTM and CDR2 ANQGSEA. The V end lost 0 bases, the J end lost 1 base, and 13 bases lay between the germline ends. CDR3 sequence: CSVEDPAKGSYEQYF. For the CDR3, the DNA is TGCAGCGTTGAAGACCCCGCCAAGGGTTCCTACGAGCAGTACTTC.

The table lists this clone with a few counts. This sequence joins TRBV5-1 and TRBJ2-7, with 7 bases aligning to TRBD1. Trimming took 4 bases from V and 0 from J; bases not matched to a gene: 13. Looked up from germline, CDR1 is SGHRS and CDR2 is YFSETQ. The CDR3 consists of 17 residues. The CDR3 nucleotides read TGCGCCAGCAGCGAGCAACCCGGGAACAGGGGCTCCTACGAGCAGTACTTC. Amino acids: CASSEQPGNRGSYEQYF.

This rearrangement joins TRBV28 to TRBJ1-5, with unresolved D. Trimming left V 8 bases short and J 2 bases short, with 13 bases between. CDR1 is MDHEN and CDR2 is SYDVKM in the germline V gene. The CDR3 runs 14 residues. DNA of the CDR3: TGTGCCAGCGCTGGCAGCGGGGGCAATCAGCCCCAGCATTTT. Its protein product is CASAGSGGNQPQHF.

The chain joins TRBV28 to TRBJ1-5, with TRBD1 as a possible D gene (6 bases). This CDR3 has 11 residues. Germline V gene sequence: CDR1 MDHEN, CDR2 SYDVKM. The V end lost 3 bases, the J end lost 11 bases, and 8 bases lay between the germline ends. The CDR3 coding sequence is TGTGCCAGCAGTTTCGAGGGGGCCCAGCATTTT. Translation: CASSFEGAQHF.

The chain joins TRBV28 to TRBJ1-5; perhaps TRBD1 as D (5 bases). In germline, CDR1 is MDHEN, CDR2 SYDVKM. There are 12 residues in the CDR3. The V gene lost 6 bases and the J gene lost 4 bases, with 7 bases spanning the gap. The chain's CDR3 is CASRGPNQPQHF. CDR3 bases: TGTGCCAGCAGGGGACCGAATCAGCCCCAGCATTTT.

The chain is built from TRBV11-2 and TRBJ2-3, with a weak D call TRBD2 (6 bases). This CDR3 region has 16 residues. Germline CDR1 SGHAT, CDR2 FQNNGV. The ends were cut back, 2 bases at V and 1 base at J, with 13 bases in the middle. The CDR3 DNA is TGTGCCAGCAGCTTACACGCTAGCGAGGGCACAGATACGCAGTATTTT. This translates into CASSLHASEGTDTQYF.

The chain's CDR3 is CASSLAGYADTQYF. CDR3 in DNA: TGTGCCAGCAGCTTAGCGGGTTACGCAGATACGCAGTATTTT. The chain is built from TRBV7-6 and TRBJ2-3; D remains ambiguous. V was shortened by 0 bases and J by 4 bases, with 8 bases between the two germline ends. The CDR3 sequence is 14 residues long. Germline V CDR1 and CDR2: SGHVS, FNYEAQ.

CDR3 DNA sequence: TGTGCCAGCTCGCGGGCAGGGGGAACCCACGAGCAGTACTTC. Encoded protein: CASSRAGGTHEQYF. V gene TRBV27 combines with J gene TRBJ2-7; TRBD1 aligns across 7 bases. The J segment lost 5 bases and the V segment lost 8 bases, leaving 12 bases of the junction unmatched. The CDR3 is 14 residues long. The germline CDR1 and CDR2 sequences are MNHEY and SMNVEV (reference sequence).

This chain connects TRBV7-9 to TRBJ2-3, with TRBD1 as a possible D gene (6 bases). CDR3 length: 14 residues. V was trimmed by 4 bases and J by 5 bases, leaving 13 bases between them. Germline V gene lookup returns CDR1 SEHNR and CDR2 FQNEAQ (reference sequence). In nucleotides, the CDR3 is TGTGCCAGCAGCTCGGACAGATTTGGAGATACGCAGTATTTT. Translated, it gives CASSSDRFGDTQYF.

The rearrangement links TRBV4-1 to TRBJ1-5; no clear D. The CDR3 contains 15 residues. The germline V and J ends were trimmed by 0 bases and 9 bases, with 15 bases remaining between them. Germline CDR1 MGHRA, CDR2 YSYEKL. The DNA for the CDR3 is TGCGCCAGCAGCCAAGAGAGGTGGCTCAGAGGGCCCCAGCATTTT. It codes for CASSQERWLRGPQHF.

This rearrangement joins TRBV6-1 to TRBJ1-2; TRBD1 matches at 10 bases. With 1 base clipped from V and 2 bases from J, the junction kept 1 base outside the gene matches. This CDR3 region has 15 residues. Per the germline V gene, CDR1 is MNHNS and CDR2 is SASEGT. In DNA form, the CDR3 reads TGTGCCAGCAGTGAAGGGGGACAGGGGAACTATGGCTACACCTTC. This sequence encodes CASSEGGQGNYGYTF.

The gene calls are TRBV28 and TRBJ1-2; D is unresolved. The V and J ends lost 2 bases and 9 bases respectively, with 16 bases between them. This CDR3 contains 14 residues. Germline assignment: CDR1 MDHEN and CDR2 SYDVKM. The CDR3 spells CASSLISGERSYTF. CDR3 DNA: TGTGCCAGCAGTTTAATTTCCGGGGAGAGGAGCTACACCTTC.

The CDR3 DNA is TGTGCCAGCAGTCCACTCGGACAGGGGGCCGATGAGCAGTTCTTC. It specifies CASSPLGQGADEQFF. This chain uses TRBV28 with TRBJ2-1, with TRBD1 matching 11 bases. The CDR3 runs to 15 residues. Germline CDR1 and CDR2: MDHEN and SYDVKM. V gave up 5 bases and J gave up 8 bases; unmatched junction bases: 8.

V usage is TRBV10-3 and J usage is TRBJ1-5, with D perhaps matching TRBD1 (6 bases). Deletions cut 0 bases from V and 6 bases from J, with 12 bases between. Looked up from germline, CDR1 is ENHRY and CDR2 is SYGVKD. The CDR3 is 15 amino acids. CDR3 sequence reads: CAISESPRGPQPQHF. The CDR3 DNA follows: TGTGCCATCAGTGAGTCCCCCAGGGGTCCTCAGCCCCAGCATTTT.

V and J are TRBV6-5 and TRBJ2-7; 9 positions agree with TRBD1. This CDR3 contains 14 residues. Trimming removed 7 bases from V and 5 bases from J; junction bases left unmatched: 9. Germline CDR1 and CDR2: MNHEY and SVGAGI. CDR3 residues: CASTSGQGSHEQYF. CDR3 DNA: TGTGCCAGCACGTCGGGACAGGGTAGCCACGAGCAGTACTTC.